The present T cell receptor (beta chain) was sequenced within a study of blood T cell repertoires in COVID-19. Study-wide background: PBMCs, B-cell-depleted T cells, or T cells provided the cDNA or gDNA that made up the material.

Method: immunoSEQ multiplex PCR; TCRdb's copy keeps in-frame clones and lacks some. The table records roughly 260,000 clones, approximately 92% of them present only once. The Seattle site enrolled patients during active infection and followed them longitudinally. Germline V gives CDR1 WSHSY, CDR2 SAAADI. This CDR3 comprises 15 residues. Trimming took 0 bases from V and 10 from J; bases not matched to a gene: 8. J is TRBJ2-1 and V is TRBV10-2; 8 bases align to TRBD2. The receptor was derived from a person aged 18 to 35 with COVID-19, enrolled during active disease. The sequencing input was peripheral blood. CDR3 coding DNA: TGCGCCAGCAGTGAGTCTAGAAGCGGGAGTGGCGAGCAGTTCTTC. It codes for CASSESRSGSGEQFF.